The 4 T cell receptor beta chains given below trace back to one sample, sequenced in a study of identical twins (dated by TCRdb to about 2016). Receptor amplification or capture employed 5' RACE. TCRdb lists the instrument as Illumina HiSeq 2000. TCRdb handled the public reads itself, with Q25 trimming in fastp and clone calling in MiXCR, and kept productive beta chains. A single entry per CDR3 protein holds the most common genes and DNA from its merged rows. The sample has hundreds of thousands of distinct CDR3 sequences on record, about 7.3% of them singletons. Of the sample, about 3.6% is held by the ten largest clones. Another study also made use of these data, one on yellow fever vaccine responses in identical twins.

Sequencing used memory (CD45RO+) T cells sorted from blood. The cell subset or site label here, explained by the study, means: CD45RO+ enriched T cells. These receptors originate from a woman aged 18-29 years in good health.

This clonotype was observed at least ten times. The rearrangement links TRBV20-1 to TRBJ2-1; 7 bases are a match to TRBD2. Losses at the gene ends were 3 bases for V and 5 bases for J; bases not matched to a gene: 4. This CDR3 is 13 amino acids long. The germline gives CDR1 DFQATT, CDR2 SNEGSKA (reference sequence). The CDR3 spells CSASSGPNNEQFF. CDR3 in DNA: TGCAGTGCTAGTAGCGGGCCTAACAATGAGCAGTTCTTC.

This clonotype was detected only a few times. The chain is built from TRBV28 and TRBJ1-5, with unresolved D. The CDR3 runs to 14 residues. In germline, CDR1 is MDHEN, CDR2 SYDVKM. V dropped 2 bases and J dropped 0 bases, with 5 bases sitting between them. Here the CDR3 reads CASSLLVSNQPQHF. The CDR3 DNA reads TGTGCCAGCAGTTTACTGGTTAGCAATCAGCCCCAGCATTTT.

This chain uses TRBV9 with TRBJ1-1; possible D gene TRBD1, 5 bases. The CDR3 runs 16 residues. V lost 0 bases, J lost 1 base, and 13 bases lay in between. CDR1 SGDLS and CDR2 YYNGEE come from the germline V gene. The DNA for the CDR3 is TGTGCCAGCAGCGTAGACTGGGACCCACGGAACACTGAAGCTTTCTTT. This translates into CASSVDWDPRNTEAFF.

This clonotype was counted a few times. CDR3 nucleotide sequence: TGCAGTATCCCCCGGCGACTCACTTCCCAAGAGACCCAGTACTTC. Amino acid sequence: CSIPRRLTSQETQYF. V and J are TRBV20-1 and TRBJ2-5; D unclear. CDR1 and CDR2 from the germline V gene are DFQATT and SNEGSKA (reference sequence). The germline V and J ends were trimmed by 8 bases and 1 base, with 20 bases remaining between them. The CDR3 totals 15 residues.